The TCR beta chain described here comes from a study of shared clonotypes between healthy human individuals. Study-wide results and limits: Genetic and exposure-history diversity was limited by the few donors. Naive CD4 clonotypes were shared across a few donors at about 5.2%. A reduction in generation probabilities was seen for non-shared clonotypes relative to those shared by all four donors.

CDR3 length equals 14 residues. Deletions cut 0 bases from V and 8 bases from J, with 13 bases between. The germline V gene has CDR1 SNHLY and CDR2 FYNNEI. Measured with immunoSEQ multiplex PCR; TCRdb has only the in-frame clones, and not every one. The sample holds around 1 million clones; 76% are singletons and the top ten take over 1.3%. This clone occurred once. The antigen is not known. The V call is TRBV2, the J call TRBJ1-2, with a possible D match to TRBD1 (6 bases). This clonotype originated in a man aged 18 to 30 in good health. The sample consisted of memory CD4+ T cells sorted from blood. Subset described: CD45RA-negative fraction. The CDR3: CASSEAERGEGYTF. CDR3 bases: TGTGCCAGCAGTGAAGCGGAAAGGGGGGAAGGCTACACCTTC.